This entry features one T cell receptor (beta chain) sequence. This clone was seen once. Its antigen is unknown. No base quality information exists; no much larger clone differs at one position. Library creation used the immunoSEQ multiplex PCR assay. For most patients, genomic DNA was isolated with the Qiagen DNeasy Blood and Tissue Kit and shipped frozen to Adaptive Biotechnologies for TCR sequencing. For most patients, high-throughput TCR-beta CDR3 sequencing of genomic DNA was performed by Adaptive Biotechnologies. In the source study's methods: TCR sequencing data were retrieved from Adaptive's ImmunoSEQ software for some 19 patients, whereas a few other patients were processed with MiXCR and VDJtools. To correct CD4 versus CD8 sorting errors, sequences present in both subsets at a frequency ratio below 5:1 were removed. CDR3 nucleotide sequences shared between donor and recipient were removed because their origin could not be assigned. At least 2-fold expansion over unstimulated cells and a minimum CFSE-low frequency of 0.002% (template counts) or 0.001% (read counts) were required for clones to be classified as alloreactive. Clones detected in sequenced pre-transplant spleen, lymph node, or MLR CFSE-low populations of the donor or recipient were defined as mappable. The cumulative frequency of alloreactive clones was calculated as a percentage of all sequences, weighted by copy number. This immuneACCESS table, as held by TCRdb, lists in-frame sequences with V and J called but not all clones. Of the missing ones, under half trace to an unresolved V gene in checked studies; the others have no known cause. V, J and clone size reflect that table, while D and trimming were determined from the DNA. The sample table shows about 92,000 clones, and around nine tenths are seen once. Roughly 5.5% of the sample belongs to the ten largest clones.

The germline V gene gives CDR1 as MNHNS and CDR2 as SASEGT. V is shortened by 7 bases, J by 3 bases, and the region joining them spans 16 bases. The CDR3 holds 14 amino acids from the cysteine to the phenylalanine. The only DNA kept is the CDR3, 42 bases in frame from the first base. This sample stems from a study of graft-versus-host responses after intestinal transplantation (TCRdb year 2021). For the study in its entirety: Recipients received multivisceral, liver-intestinal, or isolated intestinal transplants. All recipients received anti-thymocyte globulin induction followed by maintenance tacrolimus and steroids for around 3 years. Graft-versus-host and host-versus-graft alloreactive T cell clones were tracked in the graft, circulation and bone marrow after intestinal transplantation using bulk TCR-beta CDR3 sequencing. To identify alloreactive clones, pre-transplant mixed lymphocyte reaction products were sequenced and compared with unstimulated pre-transplant donor and recipient T cells. The cohort enrolled about two dozen intestinal transplant recipients, one of whom was a retransplant, and a few patients without pretransplant specimens were excluded. A peak of at least 4% donor T cells among recipient peripheral blood mononuclear cells was the definition used for donor T cell macrochimerism. Rather than going through the commercial service, samples from a few later patients were sequenced in-house on an Illumina MiSeq and processed with MiXCR. Overall study results and their limits: GvH clones were detected in recipient bone marrow, and some of these GvH clones were observed earlier in ileal mucosa or blood, consistent with an intestinal mucosal origin. High GvH to HvG T cell clonal ratios were observed in the allografts of patients with donor T cell macrochimerism. Early after transplant, peak levels of circulating GvH clones were found to be associated with declines in HvG clones. Conclusions were limited by the relatively low number and heterogeneity of intestinal transplant patients.

Explained via the paper, the time point label denotes: cells obtained before transplantation from donor or recipient. CD3+CD4+ and CD3+CD8+ populations were FACS-sorted from unstimulated pre-transplant donor and recipient cells taken from spleen or lymph nodes. The sequence joins TRBV6-1 to TRBJ2-7; the D segment could be TRBD1, given 7 matching bases. This clonotype originated in a human donor who received an intestinal transplant. Here the sequenced sample was unstimulated CD8+ T cells sorted from spleen or lymph node cells, taken before intestinal transplant. The DNA sequence is TGTGCCAGCACCAACCCCCAGGGGGGCTACGAGCAGTACTTC. Its protein reads: CASTNPQGGYEQYF.